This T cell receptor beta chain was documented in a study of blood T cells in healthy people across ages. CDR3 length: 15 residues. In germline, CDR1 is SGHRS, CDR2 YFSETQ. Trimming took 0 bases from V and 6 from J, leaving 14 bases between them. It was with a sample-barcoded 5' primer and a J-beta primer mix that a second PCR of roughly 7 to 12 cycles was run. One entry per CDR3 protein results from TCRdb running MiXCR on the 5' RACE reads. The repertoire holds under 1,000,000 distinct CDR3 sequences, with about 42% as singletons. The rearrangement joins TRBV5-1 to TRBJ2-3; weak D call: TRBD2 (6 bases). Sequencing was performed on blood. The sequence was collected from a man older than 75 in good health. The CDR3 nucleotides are TGCGCCAGCAGCTTGGGGGCAGGGAGGACCGATACGCAGTATTTT. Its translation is CASSLGAGRTDTQYF.